This TCR beta chain was identified in a study of cytomegalovirus exposure and HLA in healthy donors (dated by TCRdb to 2017 to 2019). Concerning the study at large: In an earlier analysis of approximately 500 of the donors, 250 to 350 Gb of sequence data and 117 million unique TCR beta sequences from about 179 million T cells were reported. A separate validation cohort of 90 to 150 different subjects was used in addition to the approximately 610-subject first cohort. Of the approximately 400 genotyped donors, roughly 80% fell in the genetic ancestry cluster associated with self-reported Caucasian donors. To study patterns of TCR occurrence, a later analysis re-analyzed previously published TCR beta repertoires from 500 to 850 donors and added high-resolution HLA genotyping. HLA typing covered class I and class II loci at four-digit resolution. The study profiled the T cell repertoires of approximately 700 subjects by immunosequencing and related them to cytomegalovirus serostatus. Roughly 5 DR-DQ haplotypes were handled as single units for association and clustering because linkage in the cohort was strong. Alongside the repertoire data, information on donor age, sex, ethnicity and CMV serostatus was compiled. Genome-wide SNP genotypes for about 65% of the 666 donors were used in a later genetic analysis, which treated that subset as a discovery cohort. An earlier analysis of roughly 580 of the donors used high-throughput TCR beta sequencing to judge whether each TCR beta V gene segment behaved as functional or pseudogenic. An early release that covered about 600 HLA-typed donors contained approximately 290 gigabases of sequencing data and tens of millions of unique TCR sequences. High-throughput TCR immunosequencing, statistical association of individual TCRs with disease status, and machine learning were combined to predict cytomegalovirus infection status. On average, around 240,000 unique TCR beta nucleotide sequences were sequenced per donor among some 430 genotyped donors of the cohort, with roughly 19% of those sequences being non-productive. Every repertoire in the discovery cohort had been generated on one and the same sequencing platform. Rather than drawing on any new phenotypic data, the later analysis identified candidate immune exposures from TCR beta sequences and the way those sequences occurred across donors. The study aimed to test whether signatures of past pathogen exposure could be identified by cataloging public T cell receptors. Typing coverage differed by locus: A, B, C, DRB1 and DQB1 were typed in about 629-640 donors, DQA1 in about 500, DPA1 in around 580, and DPB1 in approximately 450. On the study overall, not on this receptor specifically: V-gene and J-gene trimming of TCR beta chains was associated with a missense DCLRE1C variant in a later genetic analysis, and the association was replicated in an independent cohort. The earlier analysis of 450 to 700 of the donors excluded roughly 17 rarely observed V segments, including chromosome 9 orphons, because counts were too low. Some IMGT-functional V segments, including TRBV6-2 and TRBV6-3, could not be distinguished by the 87-base-pair reads and were therefore excluded. CMV serostatus was the only immune exposure information available for the cohort. Most TCR sequences were observed very rarely across donors, whereas some public TCRs were present in many individuals. Sequencing depth was assumed to be roughly uniform across donors in the presence/absence analyses, though that assumption may not hold. A few of the identified cytomegalovirus-associated TCR beta chains were confirmed in vitro to be specific for cytomegalovirus antigens. The study gave a list of roughly 150 TCR beta chains associated with cytomegalovirus. At a false discovery rate of 0.05, a later analysis linked about 16,000 TCR beta sequences to specific HLA alleles. A later analysis reported that several top co-occurrence clusters appeared linked to parvovirus B19, influenza, CMV and Epstein-Barr virus. A group of highly shared sequence variants was considered likely to be a technical artifact of the sequencing pipeline. Only TCR beta chains were sequenced in this cohort, and the absence of alpha or paired-chain data limited detectable features. In both the original and validation cohorts, the classifier was reported to diagnose cytomegalovirus status with high specificity and sensitivity. A further reported finding was that TCR beta sequences accurately predicted the HLA-A and HLA-B alleles for most subjects in the first cohort. In an earlier analysis of more than 500 of the donors, most TCR beta V segments appeared in productive rearrangements about 90% or about 30% of the time, broadly matching IMGT annotations. Most CMV-associated TCR beta chains appeared to be HLA-restricted in a later analysis, and the HLA associations seemed to be driven largely by CMV exposure. In a later analysis, HLA-associated TCR beta chains showed more clonal expansion and lower generation probabilities than non-associated chains that were equally common. The authors suggested that the approach could potentially be extended to other disease states and immunological phenotypes. Correlated functional status among segregating V segments might reflect linkage disequilibrium, but an unknown experimental factor could not be ruled out. In a later analysis, TCR association rates were found to vary across HLA loci, with the most associated TCRs seen for DRB1 alleles and the fewest for HLA-C alleles. Strong co-occurrence of HLA alleles, especially DR and DQ, made assigning TCR associations to individual alleles difficult. According to a later genetic analysis, donors in an Asian-associated ancestry cluster had fewer N-insertions in productive TCRs than the approximately 710-donor mean. Because HLA typing was unavailable for some donors at each locus, only the typed subset was used in association tests.

CDR1 and CDR2, looked up from the germline V gene, are SGHTA and FQGNSA. Counted from cysteine to phenylalanine, this CDR3 has 15 amino acids. Only the CDR3 part of the read is kept: 45 bases, read in frame from the first base. V is cut by 1 base and J by 8 bases, and the space between the germline ends is 15 bases. In its sample, this clone was seen once. Its antigen is not yet known. Per-base quality was not reported, and no clone a single base away is much larger than it. The cohort was made up of approximately 700 healthy bone marrow donors. At the time of sampling, every cohort member was nominally healthy, though immune exposures that went unrecorded were likely present. The donor was CMV seronegative and was included in the group of about 400 seronegative cohort members. A peripheral blood sample was collected from each donor, and TCR beta sequencing was performed on peripheral blood mononuclear cells. Genomic DNA extraction from the blood cell samples was performed with the Qiagen DNeasy Blood Extraction Kit.

Receptors were amplified or captured by the immunoSEQ multiplex PCR assay. A mixture of 60 forward primers for TCR Vbeta segments and 13 reverse primers for TCR Jbeta segments was used in the multiplex PCR. Amplification of the CDR3 region of rearranged TCR beta genes was performed with a multiplex PCR assay on genomic DNA. On the Illumina HiSeq System, the amplified TCR beta libraries were sequenced as 87-base-pair reads. As for the original processing: A later analysis counted about 82 million unique TCR beta chains across the 500 to 850 repertoires, and around 12 million of these chains were shared by at least two donors. Raw reads were error-corrected and collapsed into unique sequences by a nearest-neighbor algorithm in which closely related sequences were merged to remove PCR and sequencing errors. To assign V, D and J gene segments, CDR3 sequences were aligned to IMGT reference sequences. For a sequence to be retained, a match of at least six nucleotides to both a V gene segment and a J gene segment was required. Rearrangements were classified as productive when the CDR3 lacked stop codons and remained in frame with V and J, and all other rearrangements were classified as non-productive. Following IMGT convention, CDR3 was defined as the stretch from the second conserved V-encoded cysteine to the conserved J-encoded phenylalanine. The earlier analysis of some 580 of the donors excluded any sequence lacking an unambiguous match to a single V gene segment. An earlier analysis of roughly 590 of the donors called V segments functional above 56.7% productive rearrangements and segregating when the between-donor standard deviation exceeded 5%. A statistical classification framework was developed to diagnose cytomegalovirus status using the catalog of TCR beta chain sequences. In a later analysis, V and J genes were assigned by comparing TCR nucleotide sequences against IMGT/GENE-DB human TR gene sequences. A later analysis assigned CDR3 sequences and most-parsimonious VDJ recombination scenarios with the TCRdist pipeline. In a later analysis, each TCR beta chain was defined by its CDR3 amino acid sequence together with its V-gene family, and reads without a unique V-gene family were excluded. As a way to deal with suspected cross-contamination and a sequencing artifact, a later analysis dropped under 600 nucleotide sequences that were highly shared and had low generation probability. For each public chain, a later analysis derived a clonal expansion index from normalized ranks of inferred template counts within each repertoire. Generation probabilities in a later analysis came from a VDJ recombination model fitted to out-of-frame rearrangements, and those results were checked against IGoR. A later analysis scored TCR-TCR, TCR-HLA and TCR-CMV co-occurrence with hypergeometric tests, applying a repertoire-size bias correction to TCR pairs. In a later analysis, false discovery rates were estimated by permuting HLA or CMV assignments 20 times. In a later analysis, co-occurring TCRs were grouped using DBSCAN, with TCRdist sequence similarity added in when clustering inside HLA-allele-positive subsets. Repertoires with fewer than 30,000 or more than 120,000 public chains, plus five repertoires with anomalous nucleotide sharing, were excluded from co-occurrence clustering. This immuneACCESS table, as held by TCRdb, lists in-frame sequences with V and J called but not all clones. Of the missing ones, under half trace to an unresolved V gene in checked studies; the others have no known cause. V and J calls and clone size are given by that table; D and trimming were obtained from the DNA. The sample table lists roughly 230,000 clones, roughly 91% of them with a count of one. The ten largest clones capture around 1.7% of the sample.

Sequenced sample: PBMCs. This sequence originates from a girl aged 2 to 9 in good health and CMV-seronegative. The chain couples TRBV7-2 to TRBJ2-1; the D gene assignment is ambiguous. The sequence in DNA is TGTGCCAGCAGCTTAGGACTTCGAATAGGCCATGAGCAGTTCTTC. This gives the protein CASSLGLRIGHEQFF.